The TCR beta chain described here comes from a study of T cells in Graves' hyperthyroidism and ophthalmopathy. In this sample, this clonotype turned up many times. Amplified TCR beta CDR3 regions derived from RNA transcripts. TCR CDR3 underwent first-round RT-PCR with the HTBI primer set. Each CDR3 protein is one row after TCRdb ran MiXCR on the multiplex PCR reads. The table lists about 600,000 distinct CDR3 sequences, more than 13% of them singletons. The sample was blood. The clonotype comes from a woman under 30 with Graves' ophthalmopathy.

The CDR3 loop is CAWSPGAGSRPQHF. In DNA, the CDR3 is TGTGCCTGGAGTCCTGGGGCTGGGAGCCGGCCCCAGCATTTT. This chain connects TRBV30 to TRBJ1-5; a possible D gene is TRBD1 (5 bases). Per the germline V gene, CDR1 is GTSNPN and CDR2 is SVGIG (reference sequence). The CDR3 has 14 amino acids. V was shortened by 2 bases and J by 9 bases, with 17 bases between the two germline ends.